This entry features one T cell receptor beta chain sequence. The data stem from a study of blood T cells in healthy people across ages. Combining a sample-barcoded 5' primer with a J-beta primer mix, a second PCR ran for about 7 to 11 cycles. From the 5' RACE reads, TCRdb called clonotypes with MiXCR, one entry per CDR3 protein. Here the sample spans under 1,000,000 distinct CDR3 sequences, under 40% being singletons. The CDR3 is 14 amino acids. V lost 6 bases and J lost 2, with 11 bases in between. Per the germline V gene, CDR1 is SGHRS and CDR2 is YFSETQ. The TCR was taken from a man between 18 and 35 years old in good health. The chain employs TRBV5-1 and TRBJ2-2; the D gene is possibly TRBD1 (6 bases). The sequencing sample was made of blood. The CDR3 protein is CASTPGQNTGELFF. The CDR3 nucleotides are TGCGCCAGCACCCCGGGACAAAACACCGGGGAGCTGTTTTTT.